Following are 16 T cell receptor beta chains from one sample sequenced in a study of cytomegalovirus exposure and HLA in healthy donors. This PCR relied on a set of 60 Vbeta primers and 13 Jbeta primers. The repertoire was sequenced with immunoSEQ multiplex PCR; TCRdb's copy has only in-frame clones and lacks some. This table has 150,000 or so clones, about three quarters appearing once. Input material: PBMCs. The receptors come from a female donor in good health and CMV-seronegative.

The chain joins TRBV6-1 to TRBJ1-5, with 7 bases identical to TRBD1. Germline V CDR1 and CDR2: MNHNS, SASEGT. The CDR3 is made up of 18 amino acids. V trimming: 0 bases; J trimming: 6 bases; junction bases outside the gene matches: 14. The CDR3 sequence is CASSEAGRDSFFGQPQHF. CDR3 DNA: TGTGCCAGCAGTGAAGCAGGCCGGGACAGCTTTTTCGGTCAGCCCCAGCATTTT.

V gene TRBV5-1 combines with J gene TRBJ2-3; possibly TRBD1 for D (5 bases). The CDR3 runs 14 residues. The germline V gene encodes CDR1 SGHRS and CDR2 YFSETQ. Trimming left V 4 bases short and J 3 bases short, with 12 bases between. The CDR3 is CASSLATETDTQYF. CDR3 sequence (DNA): TGCGCCAGCAGCCTGGCGACAGAAACAGATACGCAGTATTTT.

This clone appeared once. The rearrangement links TRBV7-8 to TRBJ2-1, with 9 positions matching TRBD2. J lost 5 bases, V lost 6 bases, and 8 bases had no gene match. CDR3 length equals 15 residues. Germline lookup yields CDR1 SGHVS and CDR2 FQNEAQ. For the CDR3, the DNA is TGTGCCAGCAGTCCCCCGGGACTAGCCGACAATGAGCAGTTCTTC. Its protein is CASSPPGLADNEQFF.

The chain has TRBV25-1 and TRBJ2-6; no clear D. Trimming removed 5 bases from V and 0 bases from J, with 17 bases in between. Germline lookup yields CDR1 MGHDK and CDR2 SYGVNS. The length of the CDR3 is 18 residues. This chain's CDR3 is CASSSSKTLDSGANVLTF. CDR3 DNA sequence: TGTGCCAGCAGTTCCTCAAAAACCCTAGACTCTGGGGCCAACGTCCTGACTTTC.

The chain carries TRBV29-1 and TRBJ1-1; no firm D call. The CDR3 length is 14 residues. The germline V gene encodes CDR1 SQVTM and CDR2 ANQGSEA. Trimming pared 0 bases from V and 11 bases from J, leaving 19 bases between. The chain's CDR3 is CSVEDGGGPSRAFF. The DNA for the CDR3 is TGCAGCGTTGAAGATGGAGGAGGCCCGAGTAGGGCTTTCTTT.

The chain has TRBV27 and TRBJ2-1; TRBD2 aligns across 11 bases. V lost 6 bases to trimming and J lost 5 bases; unmatched junction nucleotides: 9. CDR3 length: 16 amino acids. The germline gives CDR1 MNHEY, CDR2 SMNVEV (reference sequence). The CDR3 DNA sequence: TGTGCCAGCAGGCCACTAGCGGGGGATGCGAACAATGAGCAGTTCTTC. Its protein is CASRPLAGDANNEQFF.

This clone was observed a handful of times. The J gene is TRBJ1-6, the V gene TRBV4-1; D call uncertain. The germline V gene encodes CDR1 MGHRA and CDR2 YSYEKL. Trimming removed 0 bases from V and 8 bases from J, with 8 bases in between. The CDR3 loop spans 14 amino acids. CDR3 sequence (DNA): TGCGCCAGCAGCCAAGAAAGAGGGTATTCACCCCTCCACTTT. Translating it yields CASSQERGYSPLHF.

The chain uses TRBV30 and TRBJ1-2, with TRBD1 matching 7 bases. The CDR3 totals 12 residues. Germline V gene data show CDR1 as GTSNPN and CDR2 as SVGIG (reference sequence). Here the CDR3 reads CAYQGQSYGYTF. CDR3 nucleotide sequence: TGTGCGTATCAGGGACAGAGCTATGGCTACACCTTC.

This clone was observed a few times. V usage is TRBV5-1 and J usage is TRBJ2-1, with 14 bases identical to TRBD2. CDR3 size: 20 residues. The V gene end was trimmed by 0 bases and the J gene end by 0 bases; junction bases not matched to a gene: 8. Germline values: CDR1 SGHRS, CDR2 YFSETQ. CDR3 nucleotide sequence: TGCGCCAGCAGCTTGGCCTCCCGGACTAGCGGGGGGAACTCCTACAATGAGCAGTTCTTC. It specifies CASSLASRTSGGNSYNEQFF.

The rearrangement uses TRBV5-6 and TRBJ2-3, with TRBD2 matching over 12 bases. With V trimmed by 0 bases and J by 2 bases, 4 bases remained unmatched. Germline V lookup: CDR1 SGHDT, CDR2 YYEEEE. The CDR3 length is 17 residues. The CDR3 DNA follows: TGTGCCAGCAGCTTGGGACTAGCGGGGGCCCACACAGATACGCAGTATTTT. Translated: CASSLGLAGAHTDTQYF.

The CDR3 sequence: CASSSYRGPGANVLTF. The CDR3 DNA reads TGTGCCAGCAGCTCCTACAGGGGGCCGGGGGCCAACGTCCTGACTTTC. The rearrangement joins TRBV7-6 to TRBJ2-6, with 9 bases matching TRBD1. The ends lost 4 bases at V and 4 bases at J; junction bases unmatched: 5. The germline gives CDR1 SGHVS, CDR2 FNYEAQ. The CDR3 contains 16 residues. The full variable domain, with the rest looked up from reference TRBV7-6 and TRBJ2-6, is GAGVSQSPRYKVTKRGQDVALRCDPISGHVSLYWYRQALGQGPEFLTYFNYEAQQDKSGLPNDRFSAERPEGSISTLTIQRTEQRDSAMYRCASSSYRGPGANVLTFGAGSRLTVL.

For the CDR3, the DNA is TGTGCCAGTAGCCCACAGGCCTTGTCCCCCTATCAGCCCCAGCATTTT. It specifies CASSPQALSPYQPQHF. The chain uses TRBV19 and TRBJ1-5; TRBD1 is a possible D gene (5 bases). This CDR3 spans 16 amino acids. Germline V gives CDR1 LNHDA, CDR2 SQIVND (reference sequence). The ends were cut back, 6 bases at V and 5 bases at J, with 20 bases in the middle.

The chain employs TRBV18 and TRBJ1-5, with 7 positions matching TRBD1. Germline V CDR1 and CDR2: KGHSH, LQKENI. The CDR3 spans 13 residues. J was trimmed by 7 bases and V by 4 bases; bases with no gene match: 4. As DNA, the CDR3 is TGTGCCAGCTCACTCGACAGGGTCCAGCCCCAGCATTTT. Encoded protein: CASSLDRVQPQHF.

The chain is built from TRBV7-3 and TRBJ2-5; 9 bases fit TRBD2. Germline V lookup: CDR1 SGHTA, CDR2 FQGTGA. The CDR3 runs 15 residues. The junction had 9 bases not matched to a gene; V was cut back by 6 bases and J by 4 bases. The DNA for the CDR3 is TGTGCCAGCAGTAGGGCGGGGGGGCCAGGAGAGACCCAGTACTTC. This translates into CASSRAGGPGETQYF. The full variable domain, rest sourced from reference TRBV7-3 and TRBJ2-5, is GAGVSQTPSNKVTEKGKYVELRCDPISGHTALYWYRQSLGQGPEFLIYFQGTGAADDSGLPNDRFFAVRPEGSVSTLKIQRTERGDSAVYLCASSRAGGPGETQYFGPGTRLLVL.

The chain carries TRBV9 and TRBJ2-3, with 11 positions matching TRBD2. The CDR3 runs 18 residues. V was clipped by 3 bases and J by 2 bases; unmatched bases: 11. The V gene's germline CDR1 is SGDLS and CDR2 YYNGEE. CDR3 protein: CASSAWGSGRDPTDTQYF. In DNA form, the CDR3 reads TGTGCCAGCAGCGCCTGGGGTAGCGGGAGGGACCCCACAGATACGCAGTATTTT.

CDR3 in DNA: TGTGCCAGCAGTCTACAGGGGCGTAATGAAAAACTGTTTTTT. This translates into CASSLQGRNEKLFF. The J gene is TRBJ1-4, the V gene TRBV6-1; TRBD1 matches at 7 bases. V lost 5 bases and J lost 4; bases outside the gene matches: 4. Germline lookup yields CDR1 MNHNS and CDR2 SASEGT. The CDR3 has 14 amino acids.